The 29 T cell receptor beta chains presented below share a single source sample, sequenced in a study of cytomegalovirus exposure and HLA in healthy donors. The PCR ran on 60 Vbeta and 13 Jbeta primers. Produced via immunoSEQ multiplex PCR; TCRdb's table is partial and in-frame only. The sample lists some 170,000 clones, approximately 72% occurring once. Specimen: PBMCs. These receptors came from a human donor in good health.

This clone is labeled medium-sized. The rearrangement links TRBV5-5 to TRBJ2-3; TRBD1 is a possible D gene (6 bases). From germline, CDR1 is SGHKS and CDR2 YYEKEE (reference sequence). The CDR3 loop spans 14 amino acids. Between the trimmed V and J ends, which lost 5 bases and 0 bases, there was a span of 10 bases. This CDR3 is CASRRGISTDTQYF. The CDR3 DNA is TGTGCCAGCAGGAGGGGGATTAGCACAGATACGCAGTATTTT.

This rearrangement joins TRBV7-8 to TRBJ2-3; 8 bases match TRBD1. The CDR3 runs to 14 residues. The junction had 9 bases not matched to a gene; V was cut back by 11 bases and J by 2 bases. Germline V lookup: CDR1 SGHVS, CDR2 FQNEAQ. CDR3 region: CAGGGTGDTDTQYF. The CDR3 region has the DNA TGTGCCGGCGGCGGGACAGGTGACACAGATACGCAGTATTTT.

CDR3 DNA: TGTGCCAGCAGTTACAGGGACTATTCACCCCTCCACTTT. This translates into CASSYRDYSPLHF. The genes are TRBV6-5 and TRBJ1-6; maybe TRBD1 (5 bases). Germline V gene lookup returns CDR1 MNHEY and CDR2 SVGAGI. The CDR3 loop spans 13 amino acids. The germline V and J ends were trimmed by 2 bases and 8 bases, with 7 bases remaining between them.

The chain combines TRBV23-1 with TRBJ1-2; 8 positions agree with TRBD1. TRBV23-1 is recorded as an ORF, its role being uncertain. The CDR3 consists of 18 residues. The V and J ends lost 1 base and 5 bases, in that order; junction bases with no gene match: 15. The CDR3 region is CASSQLLSLGQETYGYTF. CDR3 coding DNA: TGCGCCAGCAGTCAATTACTTTCCCTGGGACAGGAGACATATGGCTACACCTTC.

This chain uses TRBV27 with TRBJ2-5; maybe TRBD1 (6 bases). The CDR3 length is 13 residues. Germline CDR1 MNHEY, CDR2 SMNVEV (reference sequence). The V gene lost 2 bases and the J gene lost 5 bases, with 9 bases spanning the gap. The CDR3 spells CASSLGGEETQYF. The CDR3 DNA follows: TGTGCCAGCAGTTTAGGGGGCGAGGAGACCCAGTACTTC.

V gene TRBV19 combines with J gene TRBJ1-1; 8 positions match TRBD1. The junction had 4 bases not matched to a gene; V was cut back by 7 bases and J by 3 bases. In germline, CDR1 is LNHDA, CDR2 SQIVND (reference sequence). The CDR3 is made up of 13 amino acids. The CDR3 loop reads CASTPTGDTEAFF. The CDR3 DNA follows: TGTGCCAGTACCCCGACAGGGGACACTGAAGCTTTCTTT.

J is TRBJ2-7 and V is TRBV11-2; 9 bases match TRBD1. Per germline, CDR1 SGHAT and CDR2 FQNNGV. Losses at the gene ends were 3 bases for V and 9 bases for J; bases not matched to a gene: 3. The CDR3 has 12 amino acids. CDR3 residues: CASSLGQGRQYF. The CDR3 DNA sequence: TGTGCCAGCAGCTTGGGACAGGGCCGGCAGTACTTC.

The CDR3 reads CASSRGTSGGRADTQYF. The CDR3 DNA sequence: TGTGCCAGCAGCCGGGGAACTAGCGGGGGGCGTGCAGATACGCAGTATTTT. This chain uses TRBV9 with TRBJ2-3; the match to TRBD2 covers 12 bases. The V gene end was trimmed by 4 bases and the J gene end by 4 bases; junction bases not matched to a gene: 10. The CDR3 spans 17 residues. Germline V CDR1 and CDR2: SGDLS, YYNGEE.

V gene TRBV30 combines with J gene TRBJ1-4; no reliable D call. The CDR3 is 14 residues long. V was pared by 0 bases and J by 2 bases, with 7 bases between. CDR1 is GTSNPN, CDR2 SVGIG, per germline (reference sequence). Here the CDR3 DNA reads TGTGCCTGGAGTGTACGAGGGACTAATGAAAAACTGTTTTTT. This encodes CAWSVRGTNEKLFF.

This clone was seen just once. The chain carries TRBV18 and TRBJ2-2; 7 bases align to TRBD1. The CDR3 spans 14 residues. The germline V gene encodes CDR1 KGHSH and CDR2 LQKENI. Trimming took 2 bases from V and 4 from J; bases not matched to a gene: 1. In DNA form, the CDR3 reads TGTGCCAGCTCACCAGCAGGGGGCACCGGGGAGCTGTTTTTT. Protein product: CASSPAGGTGELFF.

DNA for the CDR3: TGTGCCAGCAGCGCGGGACTCCGAGAGGGTGAGCAGTTCTTC. Protein: CASSAGLREGEQFF. The J gene is TRBJ2-1, the V gene TRBV9, with D tentatively TRBD2 (6 bases). Germline lookup yields CDR1 SGDLS and CDR2 YYNGEE. Deletions cut 3 bases from V and 9 bases from J, with 16 bases between. The CDR3 runs to 14 residues.

This clone has only a few counts. The rearrangement links TRBV19 to TRBJ1-6, with 7 bases fitting TRBD1. This CDR3 comprises 13 residues. Germline CDR1 and CDR2: LNHDA and SQIVND (reference sequence). J lost 8 bases, V lost 6 bases, and 4 bases had no gene match. The CDR3 nucleotides read TGTGCCAGTAGCCAAGACAGGGATTCACCCCTCCACTTT. Translation gives CASSQDRDSPLHF.

The V call is TRBV6-1, the J call TRBJ1-5; no reliable D call. V dropped 8 bases and J dropped 3 bases, with 8 bases sitting between them. There are 12 residues in the CDR3. CDR1 is MNHNS and CDR2 is SASEGT in the germline V gene. CDR3 sequence (DNA): TGTGCCAGCCAGGTCACCAATCAGCCCCAGCATTTT. Its protein is CASQVTNQPQHF.

This clone was detected only a few times. This chain joins TRBV19 and TRBJ2-2; possible D gene TRBD2, 5 bases. In germline, CDR1 is LNHDA, CDR2 SQIVND (reference sequence). The CDR3 spans 13 residues. Trimming stripped 7 bases from V and 4 bases from J, with 10 bases between. The CDR3 nucleotides read TGTGCCAGTACCATTCGGGGCACCGGGGAGCTGTTTTTT. It encodes CASTIRGTGELFF.

The chain combines TRBV7-9 with TRBJ1-2, with TRBD1 identical over 8 bases. The V gene end was trimmed by 7 bases and the J gene end by 3 bases; junction bases not matched to a gene: 7. Per germline, CDR1 SEHNR and CDR2 FQNEAQ (reference sequence). The CDR3 totals 14 residues. CDR3 in DNA: TGTGCCAGCATCCAGGGGGCGCGGGACTATGGCTACACCTTC. Encoded protein: CASIQGARDYGYTF.

This clone has a handful of counts. The chain carries TRBV27 and TRBJ1-2, with 8 nucleotides matching TRBD1. Looked up from germline, CDR1 is MNHEY and CDR2 is SMNVEV (reference sequence). The CDR3 is made up of 17 amino acids. V dropped 0 bases and J dropped 4; count of bases not matched to a gene: 10. DNA of the CDR3: TGTGCCAGCAGTTTATCGTCCCTCTGGACAGGGACCTATGGCTACACCTTC. Amino acid sequence: CASSLSSLWTGTYGYTF.

This clone has more than one count but fewer than ten. The V call is TRBV6-1, the J call TRBJ1-1, with D possibly matching TRBD1 (6 bases). V lost 8 bases and J lost 10, with 17 bases in between. This CDR3 is 12 amino acids long. The V gene's germline CDR1 is MNHNS and CDR2 SASEGT. In nucleotides, the CDR3 is TGTGCCAGCCCCGGGGACAATCGAGGAGCTTTCTTT. It codes for CASPGDNRGAFF.

This clone was detected a few times. The chain carries TRBV19 and TRBJ1-1; unclear D gene. CDR1 is LNHDA and CDR2 is SQIVND in the germline V gene (reference sequence). The length of the CDR3 is 13 residues. V lost 6 bases, J lost 3 bases, and 11 bases lay in between. The CDR3 reads CASRLGGYTEAFF. Here the CDR3 DNA reads TGTGCCAGTAGGTTGGGCGGGTACACTGAAGCTTTCTTT.

This clone was seen a few times. The rearrangement uses TRBV5-1 and TRBJ1-4; TRBD1 matches 10 bases. Germline CDR1 is SGHRS and CDR2 is YFSETQ. This CDR3 contains 15 residues. Trimming at V came to 7 bases and at J to 8 bases, leaving 11 bases not matched to a gene. CDR3 DNA sequence: TGCGCCAGCCGCGAGACAGGGGGCGTCGGGGAAAAACTGTTTTTT. It translates to CASRETGGVGEKLFF.

The rearrangement joins TRBV5-1 to TRBJ1-1; D remains ambiguous. The CDR3 is made up of 14 amino acids. Germline CDR1 is SGHRS and CDR2 is YFSETQ. The V end lost 0 bases, the J end lost 2 bases, and 8 bases lay between the germline ends. The CDR3 loop reads CASSLEATNTEAFF. The CDR3 DNA sequence: TGCGCCAGCAGCTTGGAAGCAACCAACACTGAAGCTTTCTTT.

The rearrangement uses TRBV7-9 and TRBJ1-1; possible D gene TRBD1, 6 bases. Trimming left V 5 bases short and J 6 bases short, with 19 bases between. In germline, CDR1 is SEHNR, CDR2 FQNEAQ (reference sequence). The CDR3 extends over 15 amino acids. CDR3 amino acids: CASSPPWGGAAEAFF. In nucleotides, the CDR3 is TGTGCCAGCAGCCCCCCTTGGGGGGGGGCCGCTGAAGCTTTCTTT. The whole variable domain, remainder taken from reference TRBV7-9 and TRBJ1-1, is DTGVSQNPRHKITKRGQNVTFRCDPISEHNRLYWYRQTLGQGPEFLTYFQNEAQLEKSRLLSDRFSAERPKGSFSTLEIQRTEQGDSAMYLCASSPPWGGAAEAFFGQGTRLTVV.

On this clone: Germline is not matched at one junction end, which may reflect a read error. The chain carries TRBV2 and TRBJ1-4; 8 nucleotides match TRBD1. This CDR3 has 15 amino acids. Germline V gene lookup returns CDR1 SNHLY and CDR2 FYNNEI. The CDR3 sequence is CASSEGQGQNEKLFF. The CDR3 nucleotides are TGTGCCAGCAGCGAAGGACAGGGACAGAATGAAAAACTGTTTTTT. The complete variable domain, with remaining parts taken from reference TRBV2 and TRBJ1-4, reads EPEVTQTPSHQVTQMGQEVILRCVPISNHLYFYWYRQILGQKVEFLVSFYNNEISEKSEIFDDQFSVERPDGSNFTLKIRSTKLEDSAMYFCASSEGQGQNEKLFFGSGTQLSVL.

The V gene is TRBV7-2, the J gene TRBJ2-7, with D perhaps matching TRBD1 (6 bases). Germline CDR1 reads SGHTA; CDR2 reads FQGNSA. Trimming cost V 2 bases and J 4 bases, with 9 bases left between them. This CDR3 is built from 13 residues. Here the CDR3 DNA reads TGTGCCAGCAGCTTAACCACAGGGTACGAGCAGTACTTC. The encoded protein is CASSLTTGYEQYF.

The genes are TRBV29-1 and TRBJ2-1; 10 bases agree with TRBD1. CDR1 is SQVTM and CDR2 is ANQGSEA in the germline V gene. The CDR3 loop spans 13 amino acids. V shed 5 bases, J shed 8 bases, and the junction held 6 bases outside the gene matches. The CDR3 sequence is CSVSGTGADEQFF. Written as DNA, the CDR3 is TGCAGCGTTTCCGGGACAGGGGCCGATGAGCAGTTCTTC.

The chain carries TRBV12-5 and TRBJ2-1; TRBD2 matches 12 bases. V was clipped by 6 bases and J by 1 base; unmatched bases: 4. CDR3 length: 16 residues. CDR1 LGHNT and CDR2 FRNRAP come from the germline V gene. CDR3 protein: CASGPGLAGSYNEQFF. CDR3 sequence (DNA): TGTGCTAGTGGACCCGGACTAGCGGGGTCCTACAATGAGCAGTTCTTC.

The chain uses TRBV7-8 and TRBJ2-1; 9 positions match TRBD2. CDR1 and CDR2 (germline): SGHVS, FQNEAQ. V shed 5 bases and J 6 bases; nucleotides not matched to a gene: 8. The CDR3 spans 15 residues. Here the CDR3 reads CASSRTTSGFNEQFF. DNA of the CDR3: TGTGCCAGCAGCCGGACGACTAGCGGTTTCAATGAGCAGTTCTTC.

V gene TRBV27 combines with J gene TRBJ2-7; D gene uncertain. Trimming took 3 bases from V and 3 from J, leaving 9 bases between them. Germline V CDR1 and CDR2: MNHEY, SMNVEV (reference sequence). The length of the CDR3 is 13 residues. CDR3 residues: CASSFGTGYEQYF. Here the CDR3 DNA reads TGTGCCAGCAGTTTCGGCACGGGCTACGAGCAGTACTTC.

A few counts support this clone. The chain joins TRBV2 to TRBJ2-6; 12 bases map to TRBD1. CDR1 is SNHLY and CDR2 is FYNNEI in the germline V gene. Trimming cost V 6 bases and J 3 bases; bases outside gene matches: 3. The CDR3 has 16 residues. The CDR3 nucleotides are TGTGCCAGCAGGGGGACAGGGGGCTATGGGGCCAACGTCCTGACTTTC. This translates into CASRGTGGYGANVLTF.

The rearrangement uses TRBV4-1 and TRBJ2-7; D is perhaps TRBD1 (7 bases). Deletions cut 2 bases from V and 3 bases from J, with 14 bases between. The CDR3 is 15 amino acids. CDR1 is MGHRA, CDR2 YSYEKL, per germline. The chain's CDR3 is CASSQRETGNYEQYF. Here the CDR3 DNA reads TGCGCCAGCAGCCAACGGGAGACAGGGAACTACGAGCAGTACTTC.